The entry that follows covers one T cell receptor beta chain sequence. What it recognizes is unknown. A read error is possible here, since a much larger clone lies one base away. TCRdb re-called the 5' RACE reads through MiXCR, storing one row per CDR3 protein. Here the sample spans roughly 100,000 distinct CDR3 sequences, 10% to 15% being singletons. Germline V lookup: CDR1 SGHTA, CDR2 FQGNSA. This CDR3 has 15 amino acids. V lost 2 bases, J lost 1 base, and 8 bases lay in between. This entry belongs to a study of early T cells in non-severe SARS-CoV-2 infection. Study observations and caveats: VDJdb-based matching was biased toward anti-spike CD8 responses and missed private and CD4 specificities.

The rearrangement uses TRBV7-2 and TRBJ2-2, with D unresolved. Material for sequencing was whole blood. The TCR originated in an adult who was a healthcare worker with PCR-confirmed SARS-CoV-2 infection or an uninfected control (not recorded which). CDR3 region: CASSLSTQNTGELFF. The CDR3 bases are TGTGCCAGCAGCTTAAGCACCCAGAACACCGGGGAGCTGTTTTTT.